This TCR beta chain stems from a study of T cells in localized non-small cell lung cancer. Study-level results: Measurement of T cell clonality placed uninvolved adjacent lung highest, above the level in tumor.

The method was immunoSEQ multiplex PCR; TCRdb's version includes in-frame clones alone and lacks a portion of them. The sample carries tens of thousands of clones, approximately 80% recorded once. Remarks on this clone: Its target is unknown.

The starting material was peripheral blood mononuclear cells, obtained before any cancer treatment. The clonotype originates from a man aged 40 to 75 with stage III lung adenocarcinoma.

The CDR3 coding sequence is TGCGCCAGCAGCCCAAGACAGGGAGGTTCAGATACGCAGTATTTT. It codes for CASSPRQGGSDTQYF. The chain joins TRBV5-1 to TRBJ2-3, with D tentatively TRBD1 (7 bases). Germline V gene lookup returns CDR1 SGHRS and CDR2 YFSETQ. The CDR3 extends over 15 amino acids. V lost 4 bases, J lost 4 bases, and 16 bases lay in between.